Reported below is one TCR beta chain. Antigen: not known. Clones were sequenced by immunoSEQ multiplex PCR, and TCRdb holds only the in-frame ones, with some missing. The sample includes 140,000 or so clones, about 91% seen only once; the top ten take 3.5% to 5.5%. These data originate in a study of cytomegalovirus exposure and HLA in healthy donors. Findings of the study overall: For most TCR sequences rarity was the rule, although some public TCRs occurred in many donors. The authors confirmed in vitro that a few CMV-associated chains were specific for CMV antigens. It was approximately 150 TCR beta chains that were listed as cytomegalovirus-associated.

The TCR comes from a man aged 18 to 30 in good health and CMV-seropositive. Sequencing was performed on PBMCs.

The CDR3 here is CASSRGLHYGYTF. DNA for the CDR3: TGTGCCAGCAGCCGGGGACTCCACTATGGCTACACCTTC. The chain uses TRBV5-6 and TRBJ1-2; tentatively, D is TRBD1 (5 bases). This CDR3 has 13 residues. Looked up from germline, CDR1 is SGHDT and CDR2 is YYEEEE. The V gene lost 4 bases and the J gene lost 3 bases, with 10 bases spanning the gap.